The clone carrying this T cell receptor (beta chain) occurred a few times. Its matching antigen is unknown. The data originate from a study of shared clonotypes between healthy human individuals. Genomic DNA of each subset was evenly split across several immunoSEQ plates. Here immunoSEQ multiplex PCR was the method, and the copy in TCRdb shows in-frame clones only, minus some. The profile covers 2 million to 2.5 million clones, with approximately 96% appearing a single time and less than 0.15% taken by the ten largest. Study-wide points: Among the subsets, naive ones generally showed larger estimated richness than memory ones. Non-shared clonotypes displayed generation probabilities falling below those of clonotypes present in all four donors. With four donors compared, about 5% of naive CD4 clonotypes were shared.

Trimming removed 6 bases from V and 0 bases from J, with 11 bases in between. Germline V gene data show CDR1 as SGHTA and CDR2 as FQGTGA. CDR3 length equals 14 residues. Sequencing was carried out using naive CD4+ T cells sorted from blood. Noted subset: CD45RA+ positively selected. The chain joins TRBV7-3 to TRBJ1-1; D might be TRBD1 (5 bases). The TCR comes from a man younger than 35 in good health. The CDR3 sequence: CASRPDSLNTEAFF. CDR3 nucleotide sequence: TGTGCCAGCAGACCTGACAGCCTGAACACTGAAGCTTTCTTT. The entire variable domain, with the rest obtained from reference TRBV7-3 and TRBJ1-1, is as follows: GAGVSQTPSNKVTEKGKYVELRCDPISGHTALYWYRQSLGQGPEFLIYFQGTGAADDSGLPNDRFFAVRPEGSVSTLKIQRTERGDSAVYLCASRPDSLNTEAFFGQGTRLTVV.